This TCR beta chain emerged from a study of blood T cells in healthy people across ages. The CDR3 is made up of 15 amino acids. Trimming left V 4 bases short and J 5 bases short, with 18 bases between. This clonotype was seen more than once but under ten times. The use of a sample-barcoded 5' primer and a J-beta primer mix characterized a second PCR of about 6 to 11 cycles. Each cDNA molecule, via a template-switch adaptor with 12 random nucleotides, was tagged. MiXCR was run by TCRdb on the 5' RACE reads, yielding one entry per CDR3 protein. The table lists fewer than 800,000 distinct CDR3 sequences, around 21% of them singletons, with approximately 3.6% in the top ten.

This clonotype was obtained from a man between 65 and 85 years old in good health. This sequence joins TRBV12-3 or TRBV12-4 and TRBJ2-7; D is perhaps TRBD2 (6 bases). Specimen: blood. The CDR3 here is CASSSQTGAVNEQYF. The CDR3 bases are TGTGCCAGCAGTTCCCAGACGGGAGCAGTTAACGAGCAGTACTTC.